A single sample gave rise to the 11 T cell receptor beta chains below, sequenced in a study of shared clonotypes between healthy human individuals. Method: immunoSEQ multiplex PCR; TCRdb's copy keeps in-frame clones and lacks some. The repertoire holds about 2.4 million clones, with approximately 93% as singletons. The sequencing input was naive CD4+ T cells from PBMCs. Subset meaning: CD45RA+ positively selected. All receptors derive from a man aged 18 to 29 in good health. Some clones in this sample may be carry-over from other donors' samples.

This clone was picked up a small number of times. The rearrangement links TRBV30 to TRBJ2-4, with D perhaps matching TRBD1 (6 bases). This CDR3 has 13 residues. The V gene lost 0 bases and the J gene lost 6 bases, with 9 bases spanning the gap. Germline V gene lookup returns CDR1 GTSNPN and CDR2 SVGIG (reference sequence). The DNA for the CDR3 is TGTGCCTGGAGTGTACAGGGCGGAAACATTCAGTACTTC. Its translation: CAWSVQGGNIQYF.

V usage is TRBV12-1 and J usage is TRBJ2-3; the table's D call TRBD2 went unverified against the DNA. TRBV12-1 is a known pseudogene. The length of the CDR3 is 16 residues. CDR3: CANTTPPTRSTDTQYF. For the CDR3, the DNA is TGTGCCAACACTACCCCCCCAACGCGGAGCACAGATACGCAGTATTTT.

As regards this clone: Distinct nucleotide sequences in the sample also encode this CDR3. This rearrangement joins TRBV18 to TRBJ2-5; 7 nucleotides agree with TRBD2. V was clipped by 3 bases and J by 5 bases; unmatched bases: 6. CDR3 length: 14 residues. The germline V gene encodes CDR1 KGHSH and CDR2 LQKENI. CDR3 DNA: TGTGCCAGCTCACCCCTCGCGGGAGAGGAGACCCAGTACTTC. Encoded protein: CASSPLAGEETQYF.

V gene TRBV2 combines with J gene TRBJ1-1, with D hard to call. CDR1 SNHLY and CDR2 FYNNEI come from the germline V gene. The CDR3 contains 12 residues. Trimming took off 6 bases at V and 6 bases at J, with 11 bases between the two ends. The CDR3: CASRPGLSEAFF. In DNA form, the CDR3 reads TGTGCCAGCAGACCCGGATTGTCTGAAGCTTTCTTT.

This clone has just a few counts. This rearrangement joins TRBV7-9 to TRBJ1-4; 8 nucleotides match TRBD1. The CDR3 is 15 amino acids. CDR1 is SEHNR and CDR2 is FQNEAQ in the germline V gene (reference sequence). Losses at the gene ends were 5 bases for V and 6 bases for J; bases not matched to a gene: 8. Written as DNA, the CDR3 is TGTGCCAGCAGCCAACCGGGACAGGAGGATGAAAAACTGTTTTTT. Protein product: CASSQPGQEDEKLFF.

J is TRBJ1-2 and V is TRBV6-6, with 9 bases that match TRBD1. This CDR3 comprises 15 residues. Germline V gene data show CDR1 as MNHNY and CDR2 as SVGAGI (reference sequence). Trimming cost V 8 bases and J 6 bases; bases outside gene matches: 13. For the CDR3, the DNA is TGTGCCAGCCTGAAAGGGACAGGGAGTCTTAATGGCTACACCTTC. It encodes CASLKGTGSLNGYTF.

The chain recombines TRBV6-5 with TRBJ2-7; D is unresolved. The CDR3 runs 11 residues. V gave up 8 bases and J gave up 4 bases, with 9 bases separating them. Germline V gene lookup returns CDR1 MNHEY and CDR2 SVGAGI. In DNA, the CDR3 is TGTGCCAGCGGAATCAATTACGAGCAGTACTTC. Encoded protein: CASGINYEQYF.

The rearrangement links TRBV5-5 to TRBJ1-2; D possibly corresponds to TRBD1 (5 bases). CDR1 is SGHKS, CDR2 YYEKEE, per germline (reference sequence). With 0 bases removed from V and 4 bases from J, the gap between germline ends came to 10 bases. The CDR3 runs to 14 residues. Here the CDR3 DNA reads TGTGCCAGCAGCTTGGCCCCAGGGCCCTATGGCTACACCTTC. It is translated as CASSLAPGPYGYTF.

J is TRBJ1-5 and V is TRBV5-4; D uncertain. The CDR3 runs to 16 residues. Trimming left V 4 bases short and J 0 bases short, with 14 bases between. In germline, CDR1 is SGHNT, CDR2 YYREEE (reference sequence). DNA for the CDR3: TGTGCCAGCAGCCCAGGTCTGCTCCTTAGCAATCAGCCCCAGCATTTT. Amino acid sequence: CASSPGLLLSNQPQHF.

The CDR3 nucleotides are TGTGCCAGCAGTACCGGGGGCCTTAACTACGAGCAGTACTTC. This encodes CASSTGGLNYEQYF. V usage is TRBV7-3 and J usage is TRBJ2-7; D tentatively fits TRBD1 or TRBD2 (6 bases each). CDR1 is SGHTA, CDR2 FQGTGA, per germline. This CDR3 is built from 14 residues. Trimming stripped 6 bases from V and 3 bases from J, with 15 bases between. Full variable domain (remainder filled in from reference TRBV7-3 and TRBJ2-7): GAGVSQTPSNKVTEKGKYVELRCDPISGHTALYWYRQSLGQGPEFLIYFQGTGAADDSGLPNDRFFAVRPEGSVSTLKIQRTERGDSAVYLCASSTGGLNYEQYFGPGTRLTVT.

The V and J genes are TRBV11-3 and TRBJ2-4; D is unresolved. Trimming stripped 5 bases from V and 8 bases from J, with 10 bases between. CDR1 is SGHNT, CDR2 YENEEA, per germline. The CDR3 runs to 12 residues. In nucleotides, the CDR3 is TGTGCCAGCAGCACCAATGGAGACATTCAGTACTTC. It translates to CASSTNGDIQYF.